Presented here are 20 T cell receptor beta chains from one specimen sequenced in a study of T cell responses to AZD1222 COVID-19 vaccine. Clones were sequenced by immunoSEQ multiplex PCR, and TCRdb holds only the in-frame ones, with some missing. This sample carries about 140,000 clones, around 90% of them seen once, and the ten largest clones take about 3%. This specimen was peripheral blood, taken 28 days after the second AZD1222 dose. The receptors originated from an adult who received the AZD1222 COVID-19 vaccine.

This rearrangement joins TRBV2 to TRBJ2-2; 10 bases are a match to TRBD1. With 0 bases clipped from V and 7 bases from J, the junction kept 14 bases outside the gene matches. The germline gives CDR1 SNHLY, CDR2 FYNNEI. This CDR3 region has 19 residues. As DNA, the CDR3 is TGTGCCAGCAGTGAAGCCGGTCCAATAAGACAGGGGGCAATCGGGGAGCTGTTTTTT. Amino acids: CASSEAGPIRQGAIGELFF.

The chain combines TRBV2 with TRBJ1-2; no clear D. Germline loops: CDR1 SNHLY, CDR2 FYNNEI. The V end was cut by 0 bases, the J end by 7 bases, with 12 bases between. The CDR3 runs 14 residues. CDR3 DNA sequence: TGTGCCAGCAGTGAAGCTAGTCCCACGAGTGGCTACACCTTC. Amino acid sequence: CASSEASPTSGYTF.

This sequence joins TRBV3-1 (or the pseudogene TRBV3-2) and TRBJ2-3; 9 bases match TRBD1. The germline V gene encodes CDR1 LGHDT and CDR2 YNNKEL (reference sequence). The junction had 2 bases not matched to a gene; V was cut back by 3 bases and J by 1 base. The CDR3 covers 15 residues. CDR3 bases: TGTGCCAGCAGCCAGGGGGACAGGGGCACAGATACGCAGTATTTT. Its protein is CASSQGDRGTDTQYF.

The chain combines TRBV4-2 with TRBJ2-5, with D unclear. V was trimmed by 3 bases and J by 4 bases, leaving 18 bases between them. This CDR3 comprises 16 residues. The germline V gene has CDR1 LGHNA and CDR2 YNFKEQ. As DNA, the CDR3 is TGTGCCAGCAGCCAGTGGTTGGGCAGCGTCGCAGAGACCCAGTACTTC. This sequence encodes CASSQWLGSVAETQYF.

J is TRBJ2-1 and V is TRBV5-8, with 11 bases lining up with TRBD2. The CDR3 spans 14 residues. Germline V gene lookup returns CDR1 SGHTS and CDR2 YDEGEE. V lost 6 bases, J lost 6 bases, and 5 bases stayed unmatched. This CDR3 reads CASTRLAGLNEQFF. For the CDR3, the DNA is TGTGCCAGCACCAGACTAGCGGGACTCAATGAGCAGTTCTTC.

The chain has TRBV7-2 and TRBJ2-1; 9 bases match TRBD2. Germline lookup yields CDR1 SGHTA and CDR2 FQGNSA. This CDR3 has 15 amino acids. Trimming removed 5 bases from V and 5 bases from J; junction bases left unmatched: 7. The CDR3 DNA reads TGTGCCAGCAGCCGGGGGGGACTAGCTCACAATGAGCAGTTCTTC. It specifies CASSRGGLAHNEQFF. Full variable domain (missing parts from reference TRBV7-2 and TRBJ2-1): GAGVSQSPSNKVTEKGKDVELRCDPISGHTALYWYRQSLGQGLEFLIYFQGNSAPDKSGLPSDRFSAERTGGSVSTLTIQRTQQEDSAVYLCASSRGGLAHNEQFFGPGTRLTVL.

The CDR3 sequence is CASSPRVVVKTRGAPDTQYF. CDR3 nucleotides: TGCGCCAGCAGCCCCAGAGTTGTAGTAAAGACTCGAGGAGCTCCAGATACGCAGTATTTT. The rearrangement joins TRBV5-1 to TRBJ2-3, with unresolved D. Germline CDR1 and CDR2: SGHRS and YFSETQ. The CDR3 sequence is 20 residues long. V lost 4 bases and J 4 bases, leaving 31 bases between the germline ends.

This clone was detected ten times or more. The CDR3 region is CASSLLPVEERGYTF. The DNA of the CDR3 is TGTGCCAGCAGTCTCCTCCCCGTGGAGGAGAGGGGCTACACCTTC. The V call is TRBV27, the J call TRBJ1-2; D gene ambiguous. Per the germline V gene, CDR1 is MNHEY and CDR2 is SMNVEV (reference sequence). There are 15 residues in the CDR3. Between the trimmed V and J ends, which lost 5 bases and 8 bases, there was a span of 21 bases.

The chain is built from TRBV11-1 and TRBJ2-3; D is unresolved. This CDR3 is built from 15 residues. Trimming removed 5 bases from V and 0 bases from J, with 12 bases in between. The germline CDR1 and CDR2 sequences are SGHAT and FQDESV (reference sequence). The DNA of the CDR3 is TGTGCCAGCAGCCCGGACGGAGCTAGCACAGATACGCAGTATTTT. Protein product: CASSPDGASTDTQYF.

The chain is built from TRBV28 and TRBJ1-3; TRBD1 aligns across 8 bases. V gave up 6 bases and J gave up 0 bases; unmatched junction bases: 7. Germline CDR1 and CDR2: MDHEN and SYDVKM. The CDR3 extends over 16 amino acids. In DNA, the CDR3 is TGTGCCAGCAGCACGACAGGGGAGGGCTCTGGAAACACCATATATTTT. Its translation: CASSTTGEGSGNTIYF. Full variable domain (outside the CDR3, taken from reference TRBV28 and TRBJ1-3): DVKVTQSSRYLVKRTGEKVFLECVQDMDHENMFWYRQDPGLGLRLIYFSYDVKMKEKGDIPEGYSVSREKKERFSLILESASTNQTSMYLCASSTTGEGSGNTIYFGEGSWLTVV.

This chain connects TRBV10-3 to TRBJ2-7, with 8 positions matching TRBD1. Germline CDR1 is ENHRY and CDR2 is SYGVKD. The CDR3 loop spans 14 amino acids. Germline trimming cut 5 bases from V and 2 bases from J; bases unmatched to any gene: 5. The CDR3 DNA is TGTGCCATCAGTCCGGGACAGGAGGCCTACGAGCAGTACTTC. Its protein is CAISPGQEAYEQYF.

V gene TRBV28 combines with J gene TRBJ1-6; TRBD1 matches at 8 bases. The germline V gene has CDR1 MDHEN and CDR2 SYDVKM. V was pared by 5 bases and J by 10 bases, with 13 bases of the junction left unmatched. This CDR3 has 16 residues. The CDR3 here is CASSGTRPGGGSPLHF. CDR3 nucleotides: TGTGCCAGCAGTGGGACAAGGCCAGGGGGCGGGTCACCCCTCCACTTT.

The V call is TRBV7-2, the J call TRBJ1-3, with D possibly matching TRBD1 (6 bases). The CDR3 runs to 17 residues. V lost 5 bases, J lost 0 bases, and 17 bases lay in between. Germline V gene data show CDR1 as SGHTA and CDR2 as FQGNSA. CDR3 sequence reads: CASSQKRVRGSGNTIYF. The CDR3 nucleotides are TGTGCCAGCAGCCAAAAGCGGGTCAGGGGCTCTGGAAACACCATATATTTT.

The genes are TRBV7-2 and TRBJ2-2; D is perhaps TRBD1 or TRBD2 (5 bases each). Germline-derived CDR1 and CDR2 are SGHTA and FQGNSA. This CDR3 is built from 13 residues. V gave up 3 bases and J gave up 6 bases, with 8 bases separating them. The CDR3 sequence is CASSLGDAGELFF. CDR3 coding DNA: TGTGCCAGCAGCTTGGGGGATGCCGGGGAGCTGTTTTTT. Full variable domain (remainder filled in from reference TRBV7-2 and TRBJ2-2): GAGVSQSPSNKVTEKGKDVELRCDPISGHTALYWYRQSLGQGLEFLIYFQGNSAPDKSGLPSDRFSAERTGGSVSTLTIQRTQQEDSAVYLCASSLGDAGELFFGEGSRLTVL.

This clone was counted only a few times. The chain carries TRBV5-1 and TRBJ2-2; 11 nucleotides agree with TRBD2. V was pared by 1 base and J by 6 bases, with 5 bases of the junction left unmatched. This CDR3 is 16 amino acids long. Germline CDR1 reads SGHRS; CDR2 reads YFSETQ. CDR3 region: CASSLSLAGDAGELFF. The CDR3 nucleotides read TGCGCCAGCAGCTTGTCACTAGCGGGGGACGCCGGGGAGCTGTTTTTT.

The chain carries TRBV5-1 and TRBJ1-2; D unclear. Trimming left V 0 bases short and J 7 bases short, with 10 bases between. The germline gives CDR1 SGHRS, CDR2 YFSETQ. The CDR3 loop spans 13 amino acids. The CDR3 region has the DNA TGCGCCAGCAGCTTGGAAACACGAGGTGGCTACACCTTC. Residues: CASSLETRGGYTF.

The gene calls are TRBV19 and TRBJ2-1; 8 bases match TRBD2. CDR3 size: 16 residues. J gave up 6 bases and V 4 bases, and 11 bases lay outside the gene matches. Germline loops: CDR1 LNHDA, CDR2 SQIVND (reference sequence). The CDR3 here is CASSTSFAGGLNEQFF. CDR3 in DNA: TGTGCCAGTAGTACCTCTTTCGCGGGAGGCCTCAATGAGCAGTTCTTC.

This chain uses TRBV10-1 with TRBJ2-3, with D perhaps TRBD2 (7 bases). The germline V gene has CDR1 WNHNN and CDR2 SYGVQD (reference sequence). The CDR3 has 14 amino acids. Trimming cost V 3 bases and J 4 bases, with 11 bases left between them. The CDR3 loop is CASSDGGAADTQYF. The CDR3 DNA sequence: TGCGCCAGCAGTGATGGGGGGGCCGCAGATACGCAGTATTTT.

The chain couples TRBV5-1 to TRBJ2-3, with TRBD2 identical over 11 bases. V trimming: 3 bases; J trimming: 6 bases; junction bases outside the gene matches: 12. The CDR3 has 17 amino acids. From germline, CDR1 is SGHRS and CDR2 YFSETQ. The CDR3 region is CASSWGSLAGGSDTQYF. CDR3 bases: TGCGCCAGCAGCTGGGGGTCTCTAGCGGGAGGTTCGGATACGCAGTATTTT.

This chain uses TRBV18 with TRBJ1-3; D is possibly TRBD1 (6 bases). The CDR3 extends over 17 amino acids. CDR1 is KGHSH, CDR2 LQKENI, per germline. Trimming stripped 2 bases from V and 2 bases from J, with 16 bases between. The CDR3 reads CASSPSRGGLTGNTIYF. CDR3 nucleotides: TGTGCCAGCTCACCAAGTCGAGGGGGACTTACTGGAAACACCATATATTTT.